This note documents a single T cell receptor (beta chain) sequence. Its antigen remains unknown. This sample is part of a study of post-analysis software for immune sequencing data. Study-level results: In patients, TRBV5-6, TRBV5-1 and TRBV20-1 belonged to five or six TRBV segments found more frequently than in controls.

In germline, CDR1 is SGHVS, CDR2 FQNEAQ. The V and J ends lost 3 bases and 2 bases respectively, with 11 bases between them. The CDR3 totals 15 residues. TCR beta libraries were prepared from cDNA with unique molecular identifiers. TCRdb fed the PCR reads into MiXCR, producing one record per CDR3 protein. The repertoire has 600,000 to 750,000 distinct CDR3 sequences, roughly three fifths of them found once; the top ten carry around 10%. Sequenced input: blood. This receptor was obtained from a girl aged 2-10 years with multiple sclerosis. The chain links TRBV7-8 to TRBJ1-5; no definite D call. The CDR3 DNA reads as TGTGCCAGCAGCTTGGGAGTCCGCGGCAATCAGCCCCAGCATTTT. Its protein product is CASSLGVRGNQPQHF.